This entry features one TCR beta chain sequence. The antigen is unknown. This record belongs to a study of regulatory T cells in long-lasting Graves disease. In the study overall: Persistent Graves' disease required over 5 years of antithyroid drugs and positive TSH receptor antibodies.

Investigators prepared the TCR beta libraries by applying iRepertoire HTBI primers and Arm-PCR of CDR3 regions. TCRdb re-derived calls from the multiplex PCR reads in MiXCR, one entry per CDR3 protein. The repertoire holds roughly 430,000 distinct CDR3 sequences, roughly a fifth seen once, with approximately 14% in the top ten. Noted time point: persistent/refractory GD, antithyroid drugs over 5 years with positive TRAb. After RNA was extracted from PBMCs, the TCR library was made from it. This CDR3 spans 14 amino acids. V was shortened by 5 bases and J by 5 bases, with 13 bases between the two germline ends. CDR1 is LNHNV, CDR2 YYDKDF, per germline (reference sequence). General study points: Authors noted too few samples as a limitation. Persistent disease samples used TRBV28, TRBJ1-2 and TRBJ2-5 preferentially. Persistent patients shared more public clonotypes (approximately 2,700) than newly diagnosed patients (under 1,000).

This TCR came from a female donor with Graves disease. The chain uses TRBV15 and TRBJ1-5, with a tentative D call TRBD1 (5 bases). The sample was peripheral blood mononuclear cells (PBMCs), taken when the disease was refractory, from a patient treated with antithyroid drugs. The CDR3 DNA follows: TGTGCCACCAGCCATGACAGAGGGTATCAGCCCCAGCATTTT. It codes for CATSHDRGYQPQHF.